The present T cell receptor (beta chain) was sequenced within a study of CD8+CD57+ T cells in acquired aplastic anemia. Notes on the study in general: A set of about 30 CD8+ CDR3 sequences was shared between patients and controls, and these sequences appeared highly expressed in patients. Significance was not reached for CD8+ Simpson's diversity between patients and controls.

Per germline, CDR1 SQVTM and CDR2 ANQGSEA. With 4 bases removed from V and 6 bases from J, the gap between germline ends came to 12 bases. CDR3 length: 12 amino acids. Genomic DNA, the template, was used for profiling of the TCR beta VDJ and CDR3. Via MiXCR, TCRdb re-called the reads, giving one row per CDR3 protein. The sample shows some 180,000 distinct CDR3 sequences, 45% to 60% of them seen only once. Those patients picked for sequencing had displayed CD8+CD57+ cell expansion on flow cytometry. Note on this clonotype: Its antigen is not identified.

Specimen: sorted CD4+, CD8+, or CD8+CD57+ T cells (not recorded which) from PBMCs. The chain combines TRBV29-1 with TRBJ1-2; D gene ambiguous. This TCR was sampled from a human donor with aplastic anemia. Here the CDR3 reads CSVGGPQDGYTF. The DNA of the CDR3 is TGCAGCGTTGGCGGCCCCCAAGATGGCTACACCTTC.